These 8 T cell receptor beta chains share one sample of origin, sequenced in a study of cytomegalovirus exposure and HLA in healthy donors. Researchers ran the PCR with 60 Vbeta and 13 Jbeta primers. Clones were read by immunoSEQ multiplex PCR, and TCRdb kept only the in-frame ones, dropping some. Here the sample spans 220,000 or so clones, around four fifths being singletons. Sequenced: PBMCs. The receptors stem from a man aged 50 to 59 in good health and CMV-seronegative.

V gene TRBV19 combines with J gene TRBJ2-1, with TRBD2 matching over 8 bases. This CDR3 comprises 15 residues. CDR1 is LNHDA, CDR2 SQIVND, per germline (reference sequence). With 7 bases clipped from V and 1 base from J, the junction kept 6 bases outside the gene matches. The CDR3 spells CASNSRLASYNEQFF. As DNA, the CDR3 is TGTGCCAGTAACTCGAGACTAGCGTCCTACAATGAGCAGTTCTTC.

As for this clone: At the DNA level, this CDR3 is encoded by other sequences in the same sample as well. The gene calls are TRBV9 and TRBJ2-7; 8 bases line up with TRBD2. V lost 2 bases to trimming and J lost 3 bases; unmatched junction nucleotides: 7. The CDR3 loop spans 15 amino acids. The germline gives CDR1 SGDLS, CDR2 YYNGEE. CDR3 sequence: CASSVFAGGGYEQYF. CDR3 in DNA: TGTGCCAGCAGCGTTTTTGCGGGGGGAGGCTACGAGCAGTACTTC.

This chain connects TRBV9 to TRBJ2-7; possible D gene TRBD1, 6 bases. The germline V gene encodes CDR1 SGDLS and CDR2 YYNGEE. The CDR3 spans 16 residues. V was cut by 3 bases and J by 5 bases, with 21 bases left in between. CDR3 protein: CASSALPGHGSDEQYF. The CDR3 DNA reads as TGTGCCAGCAGCGCGCTTCCGGGACATGGGAGCGACGAGCAGTACTTC.

The CDR3 here is CASSSGSSTDTQYF. CDR3 coding DNA: TGTGCCAGCAGCTCAGGGTCTAGCACAGATACGCAGTATTTT. The rearrangement joins TRBV6-1 to TRBJ2-3, with D tentatively TRBD1 (5 bases). With 6 bases removed from V and 0 bases from J, the gap between germline ends came to 10 bases. Germline loops: CDR1 MNHNS, CDR2 SASEGT. CDR3 length: 14 residues.

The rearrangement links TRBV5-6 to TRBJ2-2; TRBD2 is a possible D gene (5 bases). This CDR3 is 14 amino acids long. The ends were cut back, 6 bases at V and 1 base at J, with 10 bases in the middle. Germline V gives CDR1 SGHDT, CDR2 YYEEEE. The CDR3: CASKARGNTGELFF. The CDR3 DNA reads TGTGCCAGCAAAGCCCGGGGGAACACCGGGGAGCTGTTTTTT.

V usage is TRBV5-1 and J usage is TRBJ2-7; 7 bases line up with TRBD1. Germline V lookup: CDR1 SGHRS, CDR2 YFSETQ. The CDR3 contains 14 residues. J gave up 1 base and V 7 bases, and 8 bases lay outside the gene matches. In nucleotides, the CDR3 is TGCGCCAGCCAGACTACGACAGGGTCCTACGAGCAGTACTTC. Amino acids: CASQTTTGSYEQYF.

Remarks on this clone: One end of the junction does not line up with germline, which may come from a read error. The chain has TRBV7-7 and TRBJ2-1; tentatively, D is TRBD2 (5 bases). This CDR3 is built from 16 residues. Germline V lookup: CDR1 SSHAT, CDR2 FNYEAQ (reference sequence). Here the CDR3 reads CASSRESDFPYNEQFF. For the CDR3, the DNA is TGTGCTAGCAGCCGGGAATCGGATTTTCCCTACAATGAGCAGTTCTTC. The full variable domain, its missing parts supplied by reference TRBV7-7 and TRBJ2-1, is GAGVSQSPRYKVTKRGQDVTLRCDPISSHATLYWYQQALGQGPEFLTYFNYEAQPDKSGLPSDRFSAERPEGSISTLTIQRTEQRDSAMYRCASSRESDFPYNEQFFGPGTRLTVL.

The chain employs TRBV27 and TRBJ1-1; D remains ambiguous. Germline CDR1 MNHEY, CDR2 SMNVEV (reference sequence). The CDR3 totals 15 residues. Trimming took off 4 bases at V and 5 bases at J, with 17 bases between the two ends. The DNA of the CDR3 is TGTGCCAGCAGTTCCGTATATCCCGGGAGAACTGAAGCTTTCTTT. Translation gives CASSSVYPGRTEAFF.